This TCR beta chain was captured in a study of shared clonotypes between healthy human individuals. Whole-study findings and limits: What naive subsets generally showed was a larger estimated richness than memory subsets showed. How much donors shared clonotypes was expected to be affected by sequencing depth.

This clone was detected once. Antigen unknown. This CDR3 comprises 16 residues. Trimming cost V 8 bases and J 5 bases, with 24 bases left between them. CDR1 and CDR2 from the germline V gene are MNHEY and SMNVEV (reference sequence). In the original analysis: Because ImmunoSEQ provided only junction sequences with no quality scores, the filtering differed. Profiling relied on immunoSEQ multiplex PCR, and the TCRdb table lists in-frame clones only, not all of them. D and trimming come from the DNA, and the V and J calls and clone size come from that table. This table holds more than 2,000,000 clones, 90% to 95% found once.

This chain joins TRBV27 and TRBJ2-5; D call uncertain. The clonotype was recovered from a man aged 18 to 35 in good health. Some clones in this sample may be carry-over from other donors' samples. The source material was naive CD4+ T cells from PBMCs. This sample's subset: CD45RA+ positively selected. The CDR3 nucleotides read TGTGCCAGCCGAAAAAGGGTGGTTGGGGTCGGGGAGACCCAGTACTTC. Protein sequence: CASRKRVVGVGETQYF.